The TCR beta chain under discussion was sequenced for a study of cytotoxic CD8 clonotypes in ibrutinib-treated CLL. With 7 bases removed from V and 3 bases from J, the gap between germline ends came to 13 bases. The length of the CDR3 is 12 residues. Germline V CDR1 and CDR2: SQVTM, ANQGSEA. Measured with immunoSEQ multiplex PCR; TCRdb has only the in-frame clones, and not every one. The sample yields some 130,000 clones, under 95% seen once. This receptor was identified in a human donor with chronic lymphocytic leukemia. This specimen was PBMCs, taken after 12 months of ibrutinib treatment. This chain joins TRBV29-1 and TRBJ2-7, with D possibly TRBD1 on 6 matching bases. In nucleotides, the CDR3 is TGCAGCGCCAGACAGGCTGGCTACGAGCAGTACTTC. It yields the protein CSARQAGYEQYF.